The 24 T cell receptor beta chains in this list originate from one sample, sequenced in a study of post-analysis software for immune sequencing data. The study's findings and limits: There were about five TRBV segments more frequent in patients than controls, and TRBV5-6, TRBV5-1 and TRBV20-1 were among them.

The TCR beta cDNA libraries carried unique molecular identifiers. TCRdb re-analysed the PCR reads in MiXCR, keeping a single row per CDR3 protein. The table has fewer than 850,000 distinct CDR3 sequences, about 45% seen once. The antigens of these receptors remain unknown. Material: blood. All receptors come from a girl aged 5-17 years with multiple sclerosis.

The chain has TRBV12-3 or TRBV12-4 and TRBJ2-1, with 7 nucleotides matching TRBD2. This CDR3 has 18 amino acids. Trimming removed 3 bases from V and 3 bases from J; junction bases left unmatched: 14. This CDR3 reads CASSFPLGGSDNYNEQFF. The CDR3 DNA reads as TGTGCCAGCAGTTTCCCCCTAGGCGGGAGTGATAACTACAATGAGCAGTTCTTC.

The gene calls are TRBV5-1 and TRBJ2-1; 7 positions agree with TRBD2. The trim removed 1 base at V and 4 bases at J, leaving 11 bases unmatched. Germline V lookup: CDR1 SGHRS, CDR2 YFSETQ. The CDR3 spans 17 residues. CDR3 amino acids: CASSLRLAVPSYNEQFF. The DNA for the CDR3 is TGCGCCAGCAGCTTGCGGCTAGCGGTACCTTCGTACAATGAGCAGTTCTTC.

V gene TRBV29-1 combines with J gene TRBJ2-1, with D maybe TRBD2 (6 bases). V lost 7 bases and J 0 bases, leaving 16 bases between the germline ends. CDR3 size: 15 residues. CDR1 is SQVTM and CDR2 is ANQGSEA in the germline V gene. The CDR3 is CSAQRGMASYNEQFF. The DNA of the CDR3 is TGCAGCGCCCAACGGGGGATGGCCTCCTACAATGAGCAGTTCTTC.

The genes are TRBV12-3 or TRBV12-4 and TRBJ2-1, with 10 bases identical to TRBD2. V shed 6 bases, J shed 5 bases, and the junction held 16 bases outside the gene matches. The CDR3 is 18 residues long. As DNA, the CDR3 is TGTGCCAGCAGCCCCCTTTGGTCTGGACTAGCGGTTAACAATGAGCAGTTCTTC. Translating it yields CASSPLWSGLAVNNEQFF.

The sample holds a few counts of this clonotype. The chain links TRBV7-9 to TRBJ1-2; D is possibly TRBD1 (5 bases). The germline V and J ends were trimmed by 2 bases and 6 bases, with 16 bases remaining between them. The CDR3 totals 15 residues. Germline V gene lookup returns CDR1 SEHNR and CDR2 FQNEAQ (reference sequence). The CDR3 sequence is CASSLSRRGPDGYTF. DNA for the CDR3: TGTGCCAGCAGCTTATCCCGACGGGGCCCGGATGGCTACACCTTC.

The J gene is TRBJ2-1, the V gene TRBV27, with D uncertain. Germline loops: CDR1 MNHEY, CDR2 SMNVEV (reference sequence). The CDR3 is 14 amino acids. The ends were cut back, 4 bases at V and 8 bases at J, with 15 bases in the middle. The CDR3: CASSYGVARDEQFF. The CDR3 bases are TGTGCCAGCAGTTATGGGGTAGCTAGGGATGAGCAGTTCTTC.

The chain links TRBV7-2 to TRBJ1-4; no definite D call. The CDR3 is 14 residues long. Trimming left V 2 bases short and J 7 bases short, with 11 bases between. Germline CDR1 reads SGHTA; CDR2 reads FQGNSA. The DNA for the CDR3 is TGTGCCAGCAGCTTAAATAAGAGAGCTGAAAAACTGTTTTTT. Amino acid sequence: CASSLNKRAEKLFF. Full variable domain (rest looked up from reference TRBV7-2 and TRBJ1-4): GAGVSQSPSNKVTEKGKDVELRCDPISGHTALYWYRQSLGQGLEFLIYFQGNSAPDKSGLPSDRFSAERTGGSVSTLTIQRTQQEDSAVYLCASSLNKRAEKLFFGSGTQLSVL.

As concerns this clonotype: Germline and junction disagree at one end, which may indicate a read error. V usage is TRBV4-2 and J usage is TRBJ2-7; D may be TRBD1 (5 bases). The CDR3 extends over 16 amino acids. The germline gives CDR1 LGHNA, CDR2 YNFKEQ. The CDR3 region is CASSQGLGQGSYDQYF. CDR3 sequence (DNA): TGTGCCAGCAGCCAAGGGCTCGGACAAGGTTCCTACGATCAGTACTTC.

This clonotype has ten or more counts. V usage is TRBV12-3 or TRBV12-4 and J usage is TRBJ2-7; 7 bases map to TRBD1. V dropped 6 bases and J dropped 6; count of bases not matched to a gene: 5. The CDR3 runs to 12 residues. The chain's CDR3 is CASSPDRVEQYF. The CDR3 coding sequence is TGTGCCAGCAGCCCTGACAGGGTCGAGCAGTACTTC.

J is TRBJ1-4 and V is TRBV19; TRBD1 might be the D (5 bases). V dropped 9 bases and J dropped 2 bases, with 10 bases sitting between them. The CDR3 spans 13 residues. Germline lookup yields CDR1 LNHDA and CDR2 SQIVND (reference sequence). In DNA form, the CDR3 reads TGTGCCAGCGGAGGGGAGACTAATGAAAAACTGTTTTTT. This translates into CASGGETNEKLFF.

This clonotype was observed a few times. In DNA, the CDR3 is TGTGCCAGCAGTTGGGAGGGGGTAGGCGAGCAGTACTTC. Its translation: CASSWEGVGEQYF. This rearrangement joins TRBV12-3 or TRBV12-4 to TRBJ2-7, with TRBD2 as a possible D gene (7 bases). The length of the CDR3 is 13 residues. Trimming left V 4 bases short and J 6 bases short, with 13 bases between.

The CDR3 region has the DNA TGTGCCAGCAGATTCCTTTCGATCGGTAGCGGGAGGAAAGACAATGAGCAGTTCTTC. Its translation is CASRFLSIGSGRKDNEQFF. This chain connects TRBV12-3 or TRBV12-4 to TRBJ2-1; 10 bases match TRBD2. This CDR3 has 19 residues. Trimming took 6 bases from V and 5 from J; bases not matched to a gene: 19.

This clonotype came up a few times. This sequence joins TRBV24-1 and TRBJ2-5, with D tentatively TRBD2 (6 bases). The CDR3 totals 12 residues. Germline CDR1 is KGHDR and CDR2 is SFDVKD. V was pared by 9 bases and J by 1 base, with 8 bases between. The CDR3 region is CATGGAQETQYF. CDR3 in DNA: TGTGCCACCGGCGGGGCCCAAGAGACCCAGTACTTC.

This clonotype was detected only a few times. The CDR3 nucleotides are TGCGCCAGCAGACTAAACCCGACAGGTACCTACGAGCAGTACTTC. This translates into CASRLNPTGTYEQYF. The rearrangement joins TRBV5-1 to TRBJ2-7, with a weak D call TRBD1 (6 bases). With 5 bases removed from V and 2 bases from J, the gap between germline ends came to 17 bases. The germline V gene has CDR1 SGHRS and CDR2 YFSETQ. The CDR3 consists of 15 residues.

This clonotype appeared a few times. CDR3 loop: CASSYGRGLSGANVLTF. DNA for the CDR3: TGTGCCAGCAGTTACGGCAGGGGATTGTCTGGGGCCAACGTCCTGACTTTC. V is TRBV6-6 and J is TRBJ2-6; D might be TRBD1 (6 bases). Trimming took 2 bases from V and 1 from J, leaving 12 bases between them. CDR1 is MNHNY, CDR2 SVGAGI, per germline (reference sequence). The CDR3 contains 17 residues.

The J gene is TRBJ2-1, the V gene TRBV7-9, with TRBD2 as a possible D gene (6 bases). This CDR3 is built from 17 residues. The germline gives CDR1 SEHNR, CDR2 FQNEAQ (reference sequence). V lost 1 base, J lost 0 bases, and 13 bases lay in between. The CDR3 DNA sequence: TGTGCCAGCAGCTTAGTAGGAGGGGACTTCTCCTACAATGAGCAGTTCTTC. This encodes CASSLVGGDFSYNEQFF. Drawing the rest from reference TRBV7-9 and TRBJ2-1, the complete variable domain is DTGVSQNPRHKITKRGQNVTFRCDPISEHNRLYWYRQTLGQGPEFLTYFQNEAQLEKSRLLSDRFSAERPKGSFSTLEIQRTEQGDSAMYLCASSLVGGDFSYNEQFFGPGTRLTVL.

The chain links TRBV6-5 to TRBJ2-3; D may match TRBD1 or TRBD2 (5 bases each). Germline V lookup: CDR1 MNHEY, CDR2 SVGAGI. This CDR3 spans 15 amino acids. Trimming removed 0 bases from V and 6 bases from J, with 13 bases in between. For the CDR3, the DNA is TGTGCCAGCAGTTACTCGGGACCTCCTCGGGATACGCAGTATTTT. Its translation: CASSYSGPPRDTQYF.

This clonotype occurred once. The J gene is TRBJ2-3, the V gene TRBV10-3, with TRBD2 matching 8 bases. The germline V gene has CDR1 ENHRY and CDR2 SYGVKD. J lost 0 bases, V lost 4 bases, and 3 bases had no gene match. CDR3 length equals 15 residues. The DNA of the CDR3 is TGTGCCATCAGTGGGGCTAGCGGGAGCACAGATACGCAGTATTTT. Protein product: CAISGASGSTDTQYF.

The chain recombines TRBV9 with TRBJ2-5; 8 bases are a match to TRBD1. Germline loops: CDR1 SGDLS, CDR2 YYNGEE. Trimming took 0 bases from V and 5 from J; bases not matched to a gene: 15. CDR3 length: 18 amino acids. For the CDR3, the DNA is TGTGCCAGCAGCGTAGGCCTAAGGAACAGGGGGTTGGAGGAGACCCAGTACTTC. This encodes CASSVGLRNRGLEETQYF. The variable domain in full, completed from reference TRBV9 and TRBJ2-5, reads DSGVTQTPKHLITATGQRVTLRCSPRSGDLSVYWYQQSLDQGLQFLIQYYNGEERAKGNILERFSAQQFPDLHSELNLSSLELGDSALYFCASSVGLRNRGLEETQYFGPGTRLLVL.

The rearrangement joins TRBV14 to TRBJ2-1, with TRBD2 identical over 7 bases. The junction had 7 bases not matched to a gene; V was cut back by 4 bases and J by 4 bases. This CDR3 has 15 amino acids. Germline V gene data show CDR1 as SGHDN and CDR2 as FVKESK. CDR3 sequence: CASSPREEGYNEQFF. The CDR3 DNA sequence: TGTGCCAGCAGCCCCCGGGAGGAAGGATACAATGAGCAGTTCTTC.

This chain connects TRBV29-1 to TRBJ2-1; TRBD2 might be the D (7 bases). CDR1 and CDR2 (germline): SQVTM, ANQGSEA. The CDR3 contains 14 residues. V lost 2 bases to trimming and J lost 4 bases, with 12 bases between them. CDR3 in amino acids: CSVESEGGYNEQFF. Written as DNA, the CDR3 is TGCAGCGTTGAATCAGAGGGGGGGTACAATGAGCAGTTCTTC.

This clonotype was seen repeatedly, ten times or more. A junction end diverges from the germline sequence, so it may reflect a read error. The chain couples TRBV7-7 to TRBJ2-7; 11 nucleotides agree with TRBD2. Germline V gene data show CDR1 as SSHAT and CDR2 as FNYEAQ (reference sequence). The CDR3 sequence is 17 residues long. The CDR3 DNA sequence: TGTGCTAGCAGCTTACCTAGCGGGAGGTGCGACTCCTACGAGCAGTACTTC. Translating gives CASSLPSGRCDSYEQYF.

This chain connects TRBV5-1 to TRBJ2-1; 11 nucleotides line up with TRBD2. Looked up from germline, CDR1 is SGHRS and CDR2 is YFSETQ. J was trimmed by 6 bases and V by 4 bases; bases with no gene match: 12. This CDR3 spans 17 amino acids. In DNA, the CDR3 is TGCGCCAGCAGCCTCAGTTTACTAGCGGGAGTGGGCAATGAGCAGTTCTTC. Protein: CASSLSLLAGVGNEQFF.

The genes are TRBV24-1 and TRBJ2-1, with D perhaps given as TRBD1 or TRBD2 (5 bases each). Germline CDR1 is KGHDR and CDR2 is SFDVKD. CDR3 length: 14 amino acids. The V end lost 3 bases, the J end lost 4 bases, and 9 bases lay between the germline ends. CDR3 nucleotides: TGTGCCACCAGTGATACGGGGCTTTACAATGAGCAGTTCTTC. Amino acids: CATSDTGLYNEQFF.